This TCR beta chain was obtained from a study of shared clonotypes between healthy human individuals. Per germline, CDR1 MNHEY and CDR2 SMNVEV (reference sequence). This CDR3 comprises 13 residues. V was trimmed by 8 bases and J by 6 bases, leaving 17 bases between them. Deep was the level used in running the assay. Sorted-subset replicate PCR reactions contained approximately 190 ng DNA, corresponding to approximately 30,000 T cell genomes. As handled by the study authors: ImmunoSEQ supplied junction-only sequences lacking quality scores, so filtering was different. Here immunoSEQ multiplex PCR was the method, and the copy in TCRdb shows in-frame clones only, minus some. From that table come the V and J calls and clone size; the DNA was used to work out D and trimming. This repertoire shows about 680,000 clones, around 92% found once; its top ten account for 24%. The naive CD8 fraction comprised CD45RO-negative cells positively selected for CCR7 and excluded terminally differentiated effector memory CD45RA+ cells.

Material: naive CD8+ T cells sorted from blood. This sequence originates from a man younger than 40 in good health. The chain joins TRBV27 to TRBJ2-7; D remains ambiguous. The DNA of the CDR3 is TGTGCCAGCCGTGTCTCAAGGAGCGCCGAGCAGTACTTC. Residues: CASRVSRSAEQYF.